A single sample gave rise to the 13 T cell receptor beta chains below, sequenced in a study of cytomegalovirus exposure and HLA in healthy donors. Method: immunoSEQ multiplex PCR; TCRdb's copy keeps in-frame clones and lacks some. The sample shows under 300,000 clones, 90% of them seen only once. Material for sequencing was PBMCs. The receptor source for this set is a woman younger than 35 in good health and CMV-seronegative.

This chain links TRBV18 with TRBJ1-3; possibly TRBD1 for D (6 bases). Trimming left V 4 bases short and J 0 bases short, with 16 bases between. Germline V lookup: CDR1 KGHSH, CDR2 LQKENI. This CDR3 has 17 residues. CDR3 loop: CASSLEQGYGSGNTIYF. The CDR3 DNA follows: TGTGCCAGCTCACTAGAACAGGGATATGGCTCTGGAAACACCATATATTTT.

This chain uses TRBV11-1 with TRBJ2-2; 12 positions agree with TRBD2. Germline V CDR1 and CDR2: SGHAT, FQDESV (reference sequence). Trimming removed 1 base from V and 7 bases from J; junction bases left unmatched: 4. The CDR3 contains 16 residues. The CDR3 is CASSLGTSGVNGELFF. CDR3 DNA: TGTGCCAGCAGCTTAGGGACTAGCGGGGTTAACGGGGAGCTGTTTTTT.

The chain employs TRBV4-3 and TRBJ2-2; D is ambiguous. V was clipped by 0 bases and J by 1 base, with 9 bases between them. The germline CDR1 and CDR2 sequences are LGHNA and YSLEER. The CDR3 sequence is 16 residues long. DNA for the CDR3: TGCGCCAGCAGCCAAGATCGCGACTGGAACACCGGGGAGCTGTTTTTT. Amino acids: CASSQDRDWNTGELFF.

The genes are TRBV9 and TRBJ1-1, with D perhaps TRBD1 (6 bases). CDR3 size: 14 residues. Germline CDR1 SGDLS, CDR2 YYNGEE. The V end was cut by 3 bases, the J end by 5 bases, with 14 bases between. The CDR3 loop is CASSETTGGTEAFF. The CDR3, as DNA: TGTGCCAGCAGCGAGACGACAGGCGGGACTGAAGCTTTCTTT.

V usage is TRBV7-2 and J usage is TRBJ1-1, with 7 nucleotides matching TRBD1. CDR1 SGHTA and CDR2 FQGNSA come from the germline V gene. The CDR3 is 15 amino acids. V lost 6 bases and J lost 1; bases outside the gene matches: 8. The CDR3 DNA follows: TGTGCCAGCAGACGACCCGGGACAGCGAACACTGAAGCTTTCTTT. Its translation: CASRRPGTANTEAFF.

The chain uses TRBV9 and TRBJ1-2; D unclear. Looked up from germline, CDR1 is SGDLS and CDR2 is YYNGEE. Trimming cost V 0 bases and J 10 bases, with 13 bases left between them. This CDR3 region has 13 residues. CDR3 amino acids: CASSVGSRSDYTF. The CDR3 region has the DNA TGTGCCAGCAGCGTAGGTTCGAGGAGTGACTACACCTTC.

CDR3 DNA: TGCAGCGTTGGGAAAAGGACAGCCTATGATGGCTACACCTTC. Translated, it gives CSVGKRTAYDGYTF. The chain carries TRBV29-1 and TRBJ1-2, with D possibly matching TRBD1 (6 bases). This CDR3 is 14 amino acids long. Trimming removed 4 bases from V and 6 bases from J, with 18 bases in between. The germline gives CDR1 SQVTM, CDR2 ANQGSEA.

The V gene is TRBV13, the J gene TRBJ2-1; 10 bases match TRBD2. The germline V gene encodes CDR1 PRHDT and CDR2 FYEKMQ (reference sequence). V trimming: 1 base; J trimming: 8 bases; junction bases outside the gene matches: 8. This CDR3 is 16 amino acids long. The CDR3 protein is CASSLDASGGQYEQFF. CDR3 in DNA: TGTGCCAGCAGCTTAGACGCTAGCGGGGGTCAGTATGAGCAGTTCTTC. Supplemented by reference TRBV13 and TRBJ2-1, the full variable domain reads AAGVIQSPRHLIKEKRETATLKCYPIPRHDTVYWYQQGPGQDPQFLISFYEKMQSDKGSIPDRFSAQQFSDYHSELNMSSLELGDSALYFCASSLDASGGQYEQFFGPGTRLTVL.

J is TRBJ2-4 and V is TRBV27, with 9 bases matching TRBD1. The length of the CDR3 is 15 residues. The germline gives CDR1 MNHEY, CDR2 SMNVEV (reference sequence). The trim removed 5 bases at V and 6 bases at J, leaving 8 bases unmatched. The CDR3 loop is CASSGLGTGINIQYF. The CDR3 region has the DNA TGTGCCAGCAGTGGCTTAGGGACAGGGATAAACATTCAGTACTTC.

The rearrangement joins TRBV19 to TRBJ1-2, with 9 bases lining up with TRBD1. This CDR3 is built from 13 residues. Germline V gene sequence: CDR1 LNHDA, CDR2 SQIVND (reference sequence). The junction had 3 bases not matched to a gene; V was cut back by 3 bases and J by 7 bases. The CDR3 loop is CASSMGQGLGYTF. CDR3 DNA: TGTGCCAGTAGTATGGGACAGGGACTTGGCTACACCTTC. Full variable domain (outside the CDR3, taken from reference TRBV19 and TRBJ1-2): DGGITQSPKYLFRKEGQNVTLSCEQNLNHDAMYWYRQDPGQGLRLIYYSQIVNDFQKGDIAEGYSVSREKKESFPLTVTSAQKNPTAFYLCASSMGQGLGYTFGSGTRLTVV.

DNA of the CDR3: TGTGCCAGCAGCCGAGACTCCTCCTACAATGAGCAGTTCTTC. It yields the protein CASSRDSSYNEQFF. V is TRBV7-2 and J is TRBJ2-1; D unresolved. This CDR3 spans 14 amino acids. In germline, CDR1 is SGHTA, CDR2 FQGNSA. Trimming left V 5 bases short and J 0 bases short, with 8 bases between.

The chain combines TRBV20-1 with TRBJ2-2; D uncertain. Germline assignment: CDR1 DFQATT and CDR2 SNEGSKA (reference sequence). V lost 3 bases, J lost 6 bases, and 5 bases lay in between. This CDR3 is 11 amino acids long. The CDR3 DNA is TGCAGTGCTAGTATAGCCGGGGAGCTGTTTTTT. This codes for CSASIAGELFF.

This clone showed up just once. V usage is TRBV27 and J usage is TRBJ2-3, with D perhaps matching TRBD2 (6 bases). From germline, CDR1 is MNHEY and CDR2 SMNVEV (reference sequence). The CDR3 totals 16 residues. Trimming cost V 5 bases and J 1 base, with 16 bases left between them. The DNA of the CDR3 is TGTGCCAGCAGTGCGAACGGGGGACTCGGCACAGATACGCAGTATTTT. Translated: CASSANGGLGTDTQYF.